A selection of T cell receptor beta chains follows, all from one sample in a study of blood T cell repertoires in COVID-19. Libraries were prepared by immunoSEQ multiplex PCR; TCRdb keeps only in-frame clonotypes and omits some of them. The table shows about 220,000 clones, with 82% occurring only once. Sequencing input: peripheral blood. The receptors derive from a woman aged 80 or over with acute or convalescent COVID-19. Each CDR3 is given with its conserved first and last residue. A D gene is named only where the DNA matches it firmly. A row's size may be missing; if present it is once, few, many or a size class.

TRBJ1-2 | TRBV3-1/TRBV3-2 | . | . | CASSPNGQRSGGYTF | TGTGCCAGCAGCCCGAATGGGCAGAGATCCGGAGGCTACACCTTC
TRBJ2-3 | TRBV29-1 | . | . | CTAFVGGASTDTQYF | TGCACCGCATTCGTCGGGGGAGCTAGCACAGATACGCAGTATTTT
TRBJ2-2 | TRBV28 | . | once | CASRPSGSGELFF | TGTGCCAGCAGACCCAGCGGAAGCGGGGAGCTGTTTTTT
TRBJ1-2 | TRBV5-4 | TRBD1 | . | CASSDRENYGYTF | TGTGCCAGCAGTGACAGGGAGAACTATGGCTACACCTTC
TRBJ1-1 | TRBV5-1 | TRBD1 | . | CASSVVRDREEAFF | TGCGCCAGCAGCGTCGTAAGGGACAGAGAAGAAGCTTTCTTT
TRBJ2-3 | TRBV7-2 | . | . | CASSLQGIASDTQYF | TGTGCCAGCAGCTTACAGGGGATTGCCTCAGATACGCAGTATTTT
TRBJ1-2 | TRBV7-2 | . | . | CASSLVRGGEYSGYTF | TGTGCCAGCAGCTTAGTTCGGGGAGGCGAGTATAGTGGCTACACCTTC
TRBJ1-2 | TRBV18 | . | . | CASSPLRAQVDGYTF | TGTGCCAGCTCACCATTGAGGGCTCAGGTGGATGGCTACACCTTC
TRBJ2-3 | TRBV25-1 | . | . | CASSETGASADTQYF | TGTGCCAGCAGTGAAACCGGGGCTAGCGCAGATACGCAGTATTTT
TRBJ1-3 | TRBV19 | TRBD1 | . | CASSGQALAGNTIYF | TGTGCCAGTAGTGGACAGGCGTTGGCTGGAAACACCATATATTTT
TRBJ1-2 | TRBV7-2 | . | few | CASSLTGGEGYTF | TGTGCCAGCAGCTTAACAGGTGGAGAGGGCTACACCTTC
TRBJ1-2 | TRBV28 | . | . | CASSLVSTRGRGVFCCGYTF | TGTGCCAGCAGTTTAGTCTCGACCCGTGGGCGCGGGGTATTCTGTTGTGGCTACACCTTC
TRBJ1-1 | TRBV7-2 | . | . | CASSYGSLSEAFF | TGTGCCAGCAGTTACGGGAGTTTGTCTGAAGCTTTCTTT
TRBJ1-1 | TRBV7-6 | TRBD1 | . | CASSLGQGARTEAFF | TGTGCCAGCAGCTTAGGTCAGGGGGCGCGCACTGAAGCTTTCTTT
TRBJ1-6 | TRBV7-2 | . | . | CALLGSSYNSPLHF | TGTGCCCTACTCGGGAGCTCCTATAATTCACCCCTCCACTTT
TRBJ1-1 | TRBV3-1/TRBV3-2 | TRBD1 | . | CASSQRDRFEAFF | TGTGCCAGCAGCCAACGGGACAGGTTTGAAGCTTTCTTT
TRBJ1-1 | TRBV6-8 | . | once | CASRCYEAFF | TGTGCCAGCAGGTGCTATGAAGCTTTCTTT
TRBJ2-7 | TRBV4-3 | . | . | CASSQDWSGNPYEQYF | TGCGCCAGCAGCCAAGATTGGTCCGGGAATCCCTACGAGCAGTACTTC
TRBJ1-3 | TRBV19 | . | . | CASSQEGLQVAGNTIYF | TGTGCCAGTAGTCAAGAGGGCCTCCAGGTGGCTGGAAACACCATATATTTT
TRBJ1-1 | TRBV7-8 | TRBD1 | . | CASSLGGGNTEAFF | TGTGCCAGCAGCTTAGGAGGGGGCAACACTGAAGCTTTCTTT
TRBJ1-2 | TRBV30 | . | . | CAWIPRGGSFYGYTF | TGTGCCTGGATTCCCCGTGGGGGGTCTTTCTATGGCTACACCTTC
TRBJ1-2 | TRBV9 | . | once | CASTTGNYGYTF | TGTGCCAGCACAACAGGAAACTATGGCTACACCTTC